Following are 29 T cell receptor beta chains from one sample sequenced in a study of response to subunit inactivated influenza vaccine. TCRdb recomputed calls from the RT-PCR reads with MiXCR, one row per CDR3 protein. Of approximately 700,000 distinct CDR3 sequences listed, about 14% were seen once; the top ten hold 6.5% to 8.5%. This specimen consisted of PBMCs from blood, obtained around two weeks before vaccination. The receptors were sampled from a man in his forties or fifties who received an inactivated influenza vaccine.

V is TRBV20-1 and J is TRBJ2-6; possibly TRBD1 for D (6 bases). The CDR3 totals 15 residues. CDR1 is DFQATT and CDR2 is SNEGSKA in the germline V gene (reference sequence). With 1 base removed from V and 0 bases from J, the gap between germline ends came to 7 bases. The CDR3 loop is CSARGTVSGANVLTF. The DNA for the CDR3 is TGCAGTGCTAGAGGGACAGTCTCTGGGGCCAACGTCCTGACTTTC.

V gene TRBV14 combines with J gene TRBJ2-1; D unclear. CDR1 is SGHDN and CDR2 is FVKESK in the germline V gene. Between the trimmed V and J ends, which lost 1 base and 2 bases, there was a span of 12 bases. The CDR3 length is 16 residues. The CDR3 bases are TGTGCCAGCAGCCAAGTTCTGAGGACGGCCTACAATGAGCAGTTCTTC. Its protein is CASSQVLRTAYNEQFF.

V gene TRBV7-8 combines with J gene TRBJ1-3; a possible D gene is TRBD1 (5 bases). Per the germline V gene, CDR1 is SGHVS and CDR2 is FQNEAQ. The CDR3 loop spans 15 amino acids. V was trimmed by 1 base and J by 5 bases, leaving 12 bases between them. The CDR3 nucleotides read TGTGCCAGCAGCTTAGGGGGGACGGTGAGAAACACCATATATTTT. It is translated as CASSLGGTVRNTIYF.

The chain joins TRBV30 to TRBJ2-5; D call uncertain. The germline V gene encodes CDR1 GTSNPN and CDR2 SVGIG (reference sequence). The CDR3 consists of 12 residues. Trimming took off 8 bases at V and 1 base at J, with 11 bases between the two ends. The CDR3, as DNA: TGTGCCCTGACCGGGCTCCAAGAGACCCAGTACTTC. Amino acid sequence: CALTGLQETQYF.

The chain recombines TRBV20-1 with TRBJ2-1; 7 bases align to TRBD2. The CDR3 length is 14 residues. V gave up 5 bases and J gave up 0 bases; unmatched junction bases: 4. Looked up from germline, CDR1 is DFQATT and CDR2 is SNEGSKA (reference sequence). This chain's CDR3 is CSAVGRASYNEQFF. The CDR3 coding sequence is TGCAGTGCTGTTGGGAGGGCCTCCTACAATGAGCAGTTCTTC.

This clonotype was counted a few times. The CDR3 sequence is CASSPQRTQETQYF. In DNA, the CDR3 is TGTGCCAGCTCACCACAGAGGACCCAAGAGACCCAGTACTTC. The V call is TRBV18, the J call TRBJ2-5; D not resolved. Germline V gene sequence: CDR1 KGHSH, CDR2 LQKENI. The CDR3 length is 14 residues. V was shortened by 1 base and J by 1 base, with 7 bases between the two germline ends.

This chain joins TRBV29-1 and TRBJ1-1, with D hard to call. This CDR3 is 12 amino acids long. Trimming pared 3 bases from V and 7 bases from J, leaving 12 bases between. Per the germline V gene, CDR1 is SQVTM and CDR2 is ANQGSEA. Here the CDR3 DNA reads TGCAGCGTTGATCCCCTCGTTGGTGAAGCTTTCTTT. The encoded protein is CSVDPLVGEAFF.

The chain recombines TRBV10-3 with TRBJ1-2; D uncertain. V lost 4 bases to trimming and J lost 2 bases, with 17 bases between them. This CDR3 contains 16 residues. CDR1 ENHRY and CDR2 SYGVKD come from the germline V gene. The CDR3 DNA is TGTGCCATCAGTGGGGCCGGTGGTTCTGGGAACTATGGCTACACCTTC. This translates into CAISGAGGSGNYGYTF.

This chain links TRBV6-2 or TRBV6-3 with TRBJ2-1, with D perhaps TRBD2 (5 bases). This CDR3 contains 15 residues. Germline CDR1 and CDR2: MNHEY and SVGEGT. V lost 6 bases and J lost 0, with 12 bases in between. The chain's CDR3 is CASRDSPSSYNEQFF. Here the CDR3 DNA reads TGTGCCAGCAGGGACTCACCGAGCTCCTACAATGAGCAGTTCTTC.

This chain connects TRBV11-2 to TRBJ2-3; 7 bases match TRBD1. Germline values: CDR1 SGHAT, CDR2 FQNNGV. The CDR3 is 16 amino acids. The J segment lost 2 bases and the V segment lost 4 bases, leaving 9 bases of the junction unmatched. CDR3 nucleotide sequence: TGTGCCAGCAGCTATAGCGACAGGGTCGTCACAGATACGCAGTATTTT. This gives the protein CASSYSDRVVTDTQYF.

The V gene is TRBV20-1, the J gene TRBJ2-3, with D unresolved. Germline CDR1 DFQATT, CDR2 SNEGSKA (reference sequence). The CDR3 consists of 14 residues. V was trimmed by 4 bases and J by 2 bases, leaving 13 bases between them. The DNA of the CDR3 is TGCAGTGCTACCTTTATCGGGCCCACAGATACGCAGTATTTT. This encodes CSATFIGPTDTQYF.

This clonotype occurred a few times. The rearrangement uses TRBV7-9 and TRBJ2-4, with TRBD1 matching 10 bases. There are 14 residues in the CDR3. Germline assignment: CDR1 SEHNR and CDR2 FQNEAQ (reference sequence). V was clipped by 4 bases and J by 6 bases; unmatched bases: 3. CDR3 protein: CASSSDRGPNIQYF. The CDR3 DNA is TGTGCCAGCAGCTCCGACAGGGGGCCAAACATTCAGTACTTC.

There are a few counts of this clonotype. Here the CDR3 DNA reads TGTGCCAGCAGCTCACGACTAGCGGGGAAATCTAAGGTGGATGAGCAGTTCTTC. This codes for CASSSRLAGKSKVDEQFF. The chain carries TRBV7-8 and TRBJ2-1; TRBD2 agrees at 11 bases. Germline CDR1 is SGHVS and CDR2 is FQNEAQ. Trimming at V came to 4 bases and at J to 8 bases, leaving 16 bases not matched to a gene. This CDR3 is 18 amino acids long.

This clonotype was recorded many times. The V gene is TRBV5-1, the J gene TRBJ1-6, with D unclear. Trimming removed 7 bases from V and 8 bases from J, with 13 bases in between. The CDR3 covers 13 residues. Germline V gives CDR1 SGHRS, CDR2 YFSETQ. CDR3 in DNA: TGCGCCAGCGCTGTGGAGACTTATTCACCCCTCCACTTT. Translated: CASAVETYSPLHF.

This clonotype came up a few times. This chain joins TRBV3-1 and TRBJ2-4; 8 bases agree with TRBD2. With V trimmed by 2 bases and J by 8 bases, 5 bases remained unmatched. CDR1 and CDR2 from the germline V gene are LGHDT and YNNKEL (reference sequence). The CDR3 spans 14 residues. In DNA form, the CDR3 reads TGTGCCAGCAGCCAAAGCGGGAGCGTGGACATTCAGTACTTC. It translates to CASSQSGSVDIQYF.

This clonotype was detected a few times. The gene calls are TRBV2 and TRBJ2-5; D unclear. V lost 4 bases and J lost 4, with 7 bases in between. The V gene's germline CDR1 is SNHLY and CDR2 FYNNEI. The CDR3 consists of 12 residues. For the CDR3, the DNA is TGTGCCAGCAGTGGGGTTGGAGAGACCCAGTACTTC. It is translated as CASSGVGETQYF.

The chain has TRBV5-6 and TRBJ2-2, with 7 bases that match TRBD2. This CDR3 region has 13 residues. Looked up from germline, CDR1 is SGHDT and CDR2 is YYEEEE. With 4 bases clipped from V and 7 bases from J, the junction kept 4 bases outside the gene matches. The CDR3 nucleotides read TGTGCCAGCAGCACCGGGAGGAACGGGGAGCTGTTTTTT. As protein: CASSTGRNGELFF.

This clonotype was observed a few times. V and J are TRBV5-5 and TRBJ2-2; D is perhaps TRBD1 or TRBD2 (5 bases each). This CDR3 is 15 amino acids long. Germline V gene data show CDR1 as SGHKS and CDR2 as YYEKEE (reference sequence). Trimming pared 2 bases from V and 3 bases from J, leaving 11 bases between. CDR3 in amino acids: CASSLERGDTGELFF. CDR3 nucleotide sequence: TGTGCCAGCAGCTTAGAAAGGGGAGACACCGGGGAGCTGTTTTTT. Full variable domain (outside the CDR3, taken from reference TRBV5-5 and TRBJ2-2): DAGVTQSPTHLIKTRGQQVTLRCSPISGHKSVSWYQQVLGQGPQFIFQYYEKEERGRGNFPDRFSARQFPNYSSELNVNALLLGDSALYLCASSLERGDTGELFFGEGSRLTVL.

This clonotype occurred many times. This chain links TRBV2 with TRBJ2-2; tentative D call: TRBD1 (6 bases). The germline V and J ends were trimmed by 7 bases and 1 base, with 16 bases remaining between them. This CDR3 is 16 amino acids long. Germline CDR1 is SNHLY and CDR2 is FYNNEI. The CDR3 spells CASKRTALGNTGELFF. The CDR3 nucleotides are TGTGCCAGCAAGAGGACAGCCTTAGGGAACACCGGGGAGCTGTTTTTT.

The table lists this clonotype with a few counts. V gene TRBV4-3 combines with J gene TRBJ1-1, with D uncertain. Per germline, CDR1 LGHNA and CDR2 YSLEER. The CDR3 is 12 amino acids. Trimming shortened V by 0 bases and J by 11 bases, and 10 bases separated the two germline ends. DNA of the CDR3: TGCGCCAGCAGCCAAGATAGCACGAGGGCTTTCTTT. Translated: CASSQDSTRAFF.

This clonotype was seen only a few times. V usage is TRBV29-1 and J usage is TRBJ2-1; possibly TRBD2 for D (5 bases). Germline lookup yields CDR1 SQVTM and CDR2 ANQGSEA. The CDR3 length is 13 residues. Trimming took off 6 bases at V and 4 bases at J, with 13 bases between the two ends. The CDR3 here is CSVELVSYNEQFF. The CDR3 bases are TGCAGCGTCGAACTAGTCAGTTACAATGAGCAGTTCTTC.

A few counts support this clonotype. This chain uses TRBV12-3 or TRBV12-4 with TRBJ1-1; a possible D gene is TRBD1 (5 bases). Trimming removed 0 bases from V and 4 bases from J, with 9 bases in between. The CDR3 loop spans 14 amino acids. As DNA, the CDR3 is TGTGCCAGCAGTTTAGCGCCGGGGACCACTGAAGCTTTCTTT. It encodes CASSLAPGTTEAFF.

This clonotype was seen repeatedly, ten times or more. This chain joins TRBV5-1 and TRBJ2-5; perhaps TRBD2 as D (5 bases). The V gene's germline CDR1 is SGHRS and CDR2 YFSETQ. Trimming left V 0 bases short and J 2 bases short, with 11 bases between. The CDR3 sequence is 15 residues long. The CDR3 is CASSLAGIPQETQYF. CDR3 coding DNA: TGCGCCAGCAGCTTGGCGGGAATCCCTCAAGAGACCCAGTACTTC.

This clonotype showed up just a few times. The chain links TRBV20-1 to TRBJ2-3; maybe TRBD1 (5 bases). Germline values: CDR1 DFQATT, CDR2 SNEGSKA (reference sequence). Trimming stripped 6 bases from V and 4 bases from J, with 14 bases between. This CDR3 spans 13 amino acids. The CDR3 nucleotides read TGCAGTGCGGCTGGGGCAGGTCCAGATACGCAGTATTTT. Translating it yields CSAAGAGPDTQYF.

This rearrangement joins TRBV10-3 to TRBJ2-1, with 16 positions matching TRBD2. V gave up 2 bases and J gave up 5 bases; unmatched junction bases: 12. Looked up from germline, CDR1 is ENHRY and CDR2 is SYGVKD. The CDR3 has 20 residues. The CDR3 spells CAISETPGTSGGAFDNEQFF. The CDR3 coding sequence is TGTGCCATCAGTGAGACCCCCGGGACTAGCGGGGGGGCTTTTGACAATGAGCAGTTCTTC.

The rearrangement links TRBV29-1 to TRBJ2-3; 10 bases are a match to TRBD1. The CDR3 is 13 amino acids. Trimming removed 3 bases from V and 4 bases from J; junction bases left unmatched: 1. CDR1 is SQVTM and CDR2 is ANQGSEA in the germline V gene. CDR3 DNA sequence: TGCAGCGTTGAGACAGGGGGCTCAGATACGCAGTATTTT. As protein: CSVETGGSDTQYF.

This clonotype turned up a few times. The V call is TRBV7-2, the J call TRBJ2-1; TRBD2 is a possible D gene (6 bases). The CDR3 has 14 amino acids. Germline assignment: CDR1 SGHTA and CDR2 FQGNSA. V lost 3 bases and J 6 bases, leaving 12 bases between the germline ends. The DNA for the CDR3 is TGTGCCAGCAGCTTCGAGCGGGCCCGCAATGAGCAGTTCTTC. It encodes CASSFERARNEQFF.

This chain links TRBV11-1 with TRBJ1-3; 7 bases agree with TRBD1. Germline values: CDR1 SGHAT, CDR2 FQDESV (reference sequence). V was pared by 6 bases and J by 0 bases, with 14 bases of the junction left unmatched. The length of the CDR3 is 18 residues. This CDR3 reads CASSPIPGTAFSGNTIYF. CDR3 in DNA: TGTGCCAGCAGTCCAATACCGGGGACAGCATTCTCTGGAAACACCATATATTTT.

V usage is TRBV18 and J usage is TRBJ2-2; D is unresolved. V lost 2 bases and J lost 5, with 12 bases in between. Germline CDR1 KGHSH, CDR2 LQKENI. The CDR3 loop spans 15 amino acids. As DNA, the CDR3 is TGTGCCAGCTCACCAAATTCGGTCGTTACCGGGGAGCTGTTTTTT. As protein: CASSPNSVVTGELFF.